The 5 T cell receptor beta chains presented below share a single source sample, sequenced in a study of tumor-infiltrating lymphocytes in localized non-small cell lung cancer (dated by TCRdb to about 2021). Library prep was done by the immunoSEQ multiplex PCR assay. TCRdb re-hosts the immuneACCESS table, in-frame sequences only. Its copies lack some clones; in the studies checked, an unresolved V gene accounts for under half of them, and the cause for the rest is not known. This sample lists roughly 25,000 clones; around 70% were detected once. Together, the top ten hold over 12% of the sample. Sequenced sample: lung tumor tissue. The source is a human donor with non-small cell lung cancer.

The chain joins TRBV10-3 to TRBJ2-7; TRBD2 agrees at 10 bases. Trimming at V came to 3 bases and at J to 3 bases, leaving 8 bases not matched to a gene. In germline, CDR1 is ENHRY, CDR2 SYGVKD. CDR3 length equals 16 residues. CDR3 residues: CAISEGLAGESYEQYF. CDR3 DNA: TGTGCCATCAGTGAAGGGCTAGCGGGAGAAAGCTACGAGCAGTACTTC.

V gene TRBV29-1 combines with J gene TRBJ2-3; 15 bases are a match to TRBD2. V was pared by 1 base and J by 5 bases, with 7 bases of the junction left unmatched. The length of the CDR3 is 17 residues. CDR1 is SQVTM and CDR2 is ANQGSEA in the germline V gene. CDR3 region: CSVEVGGLAGGQDTQYF. CDR3 nucleotide sequence: TGCAGCGTTGAAGTTGGGGGACTAGCGGGAGGCCAAGATACGCAGTATTTT.

This clone appeared a few times. The chain joins TRBV9 to TRBJ1-2, with D perhaps TRBD1 (5 bases). The germline V gene encodes CDR1 SGDLS and CDR2 YYNGEE. CDR3 size: 14 residues. The V end was cut by 3 bases, the J end by 6 bases, with 15 bases between. CDR3 nucleotide sequence: TGTGCCAGCAGCGCATCGGGACCCGAAGATGGCTACACCTTC. Its translation is CASSASGPEDGYTF.

The V call is TRBV6-5, the J call TRBJ2-7; TRBD1 matches at 7 bases. The trim removed 9 bases at V and 2 bases at J, leaving 7 bases unmatched. Germline CDR1 reads MNHEY; CDR2 reads SVGAGI. The CDR3 runs to 13 residues. The DNA for the CDR3 is TGTGCCAGAGTAGGGGGCCGTACCTACGAGCAGTACTTC. The encoded protein is CARVGGRTYEQYF.

This sequence joins TRBV2 and TRBJ2-1, with D possibly TRBD2 on 5 matching bases. The CDR3 runs 12 residues. The germline V gene encodes CDR1 SNHLY and CDR2 FYNNEI. V dropped 3 bases and J dropped 7 bases, with 7 bases sitting between them. CDR3 sequence: CASSDGLNEQFF. The CDR3 DNA is TGTGCCAGCAGTGACGGACTGAATGAGCAGTTCTTC. The full variable domain, its missing parts supplied by reference TRBV2 and TRBJ2-1, is EPEVTQTPSHQVTQMGQEVILRCVPISNHLYFYWYRQILGQKVEFLVSFYNNEISEKSEIFDDQFSVERPDGSNFTLKIRSTKLEDSAMYFCASSDGLNEQFFGPGTRLTVL.